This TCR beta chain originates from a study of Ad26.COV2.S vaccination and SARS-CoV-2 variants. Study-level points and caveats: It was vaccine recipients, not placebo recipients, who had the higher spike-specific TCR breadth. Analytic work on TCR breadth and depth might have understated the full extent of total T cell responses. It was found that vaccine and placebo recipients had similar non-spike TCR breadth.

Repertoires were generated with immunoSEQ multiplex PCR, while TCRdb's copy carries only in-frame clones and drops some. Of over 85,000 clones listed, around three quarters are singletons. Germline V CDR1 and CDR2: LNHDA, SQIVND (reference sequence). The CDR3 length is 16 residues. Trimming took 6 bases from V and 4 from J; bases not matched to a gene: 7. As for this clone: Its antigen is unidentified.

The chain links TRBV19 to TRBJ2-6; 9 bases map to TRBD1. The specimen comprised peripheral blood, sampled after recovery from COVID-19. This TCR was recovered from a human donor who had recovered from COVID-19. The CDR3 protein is CASSEQGAYGANVLTF. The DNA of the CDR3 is TGTGCCAGTAGCGAACAGGGGGCGTACGGGGCCAACGTCCTGACTTTC.